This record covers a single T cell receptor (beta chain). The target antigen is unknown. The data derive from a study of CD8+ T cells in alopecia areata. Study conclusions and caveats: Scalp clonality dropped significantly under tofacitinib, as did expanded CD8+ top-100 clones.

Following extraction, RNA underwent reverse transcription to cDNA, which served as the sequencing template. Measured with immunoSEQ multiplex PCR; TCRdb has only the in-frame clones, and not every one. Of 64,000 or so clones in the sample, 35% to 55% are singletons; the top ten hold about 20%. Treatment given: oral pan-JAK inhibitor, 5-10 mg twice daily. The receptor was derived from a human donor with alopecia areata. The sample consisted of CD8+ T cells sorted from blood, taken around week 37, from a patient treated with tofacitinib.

CDR3 amino acids: CASSVGVAYEQYF. CDR3 DNA sequence: TGTGCCAGCAGCGTGGGCGTAGCCTACGAGCAGTACTTC. The V call is TRBV9, the J call TRBJ2-7; D unresolved. The CDR3 contains 13 residues. The germline CDR1 and CDR2 sequences are SGDLS and YYNGEE. The V gene lost 2 bases and the J gene lost 2 bases, with 8 bases spanning the gap.